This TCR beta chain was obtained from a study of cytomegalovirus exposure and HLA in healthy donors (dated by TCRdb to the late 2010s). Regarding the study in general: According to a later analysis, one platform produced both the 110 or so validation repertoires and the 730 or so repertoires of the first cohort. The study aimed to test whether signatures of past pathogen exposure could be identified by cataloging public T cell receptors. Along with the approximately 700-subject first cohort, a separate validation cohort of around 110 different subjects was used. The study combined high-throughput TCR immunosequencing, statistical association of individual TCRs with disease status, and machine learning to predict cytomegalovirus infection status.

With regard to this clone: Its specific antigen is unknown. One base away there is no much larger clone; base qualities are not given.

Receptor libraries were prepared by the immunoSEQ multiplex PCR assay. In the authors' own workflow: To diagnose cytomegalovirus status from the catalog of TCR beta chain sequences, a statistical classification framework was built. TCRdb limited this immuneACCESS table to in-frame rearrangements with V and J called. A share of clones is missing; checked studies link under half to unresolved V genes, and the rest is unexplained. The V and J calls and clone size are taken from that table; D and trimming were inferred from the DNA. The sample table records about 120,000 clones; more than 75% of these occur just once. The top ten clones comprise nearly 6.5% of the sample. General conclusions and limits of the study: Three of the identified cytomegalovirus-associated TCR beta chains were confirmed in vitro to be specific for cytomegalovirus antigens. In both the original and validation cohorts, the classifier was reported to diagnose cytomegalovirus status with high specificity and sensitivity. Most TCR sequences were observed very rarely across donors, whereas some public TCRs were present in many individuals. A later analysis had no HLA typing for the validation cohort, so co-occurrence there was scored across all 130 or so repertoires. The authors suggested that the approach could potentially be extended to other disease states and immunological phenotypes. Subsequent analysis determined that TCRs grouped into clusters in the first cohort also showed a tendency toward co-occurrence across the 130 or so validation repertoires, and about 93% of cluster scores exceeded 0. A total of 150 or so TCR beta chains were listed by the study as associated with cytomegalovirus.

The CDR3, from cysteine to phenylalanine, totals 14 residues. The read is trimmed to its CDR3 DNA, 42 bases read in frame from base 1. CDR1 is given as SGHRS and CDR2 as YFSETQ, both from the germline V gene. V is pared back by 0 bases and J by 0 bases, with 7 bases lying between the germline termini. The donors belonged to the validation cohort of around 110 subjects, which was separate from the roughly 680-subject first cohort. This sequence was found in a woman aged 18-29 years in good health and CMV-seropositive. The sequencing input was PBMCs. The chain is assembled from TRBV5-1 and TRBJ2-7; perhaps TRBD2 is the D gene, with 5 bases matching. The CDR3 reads CASSLAGVSYEQYF. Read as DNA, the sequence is TGCGCCAGCAGCTTGGCCGGGGTCTCCTACGAGCAGTACTTC.